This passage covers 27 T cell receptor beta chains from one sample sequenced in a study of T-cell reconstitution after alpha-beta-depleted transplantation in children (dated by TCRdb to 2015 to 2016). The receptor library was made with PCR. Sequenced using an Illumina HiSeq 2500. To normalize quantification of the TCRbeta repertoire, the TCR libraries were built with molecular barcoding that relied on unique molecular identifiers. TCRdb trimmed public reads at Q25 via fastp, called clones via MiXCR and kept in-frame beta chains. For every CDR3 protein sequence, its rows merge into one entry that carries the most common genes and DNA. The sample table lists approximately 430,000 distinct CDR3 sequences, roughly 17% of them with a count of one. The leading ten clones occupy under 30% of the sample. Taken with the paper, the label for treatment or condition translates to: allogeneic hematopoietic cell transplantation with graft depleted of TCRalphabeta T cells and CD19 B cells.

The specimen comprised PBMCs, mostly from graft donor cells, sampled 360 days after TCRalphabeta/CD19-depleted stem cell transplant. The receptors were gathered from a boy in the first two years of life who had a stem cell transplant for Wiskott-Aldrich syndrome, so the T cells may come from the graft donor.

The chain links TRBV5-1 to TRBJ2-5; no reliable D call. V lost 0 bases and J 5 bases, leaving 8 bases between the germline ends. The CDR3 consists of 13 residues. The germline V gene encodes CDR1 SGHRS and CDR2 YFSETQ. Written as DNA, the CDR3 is TGCGCCAGCAGCTTGGCTGGGTGGGAGACCCAGTACTTC. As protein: CASSLAGWETQYF.

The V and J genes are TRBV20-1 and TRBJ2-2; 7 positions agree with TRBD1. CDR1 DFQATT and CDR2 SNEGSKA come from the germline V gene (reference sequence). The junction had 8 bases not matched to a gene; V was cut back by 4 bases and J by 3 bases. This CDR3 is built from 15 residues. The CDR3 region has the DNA TGCAGTGCTAAAGCTATGACAGGGTACACCGGGGAGCTGTTTTTT. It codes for CSAKAMTGYTGELFF.

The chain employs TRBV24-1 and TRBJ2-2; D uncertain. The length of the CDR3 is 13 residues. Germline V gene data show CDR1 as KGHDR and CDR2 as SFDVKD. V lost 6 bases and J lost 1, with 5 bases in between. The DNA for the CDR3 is TGTGCCACCAGTCAGTGGAACACCGGGGAGCTGTTTTTT. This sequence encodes CATSQWNTGELFF.

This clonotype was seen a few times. This chain's CDR3 is CASSWVTGKQFF. Written as DNA, the CDR3 is TGTGCCAGCAGTTGGGTTACAGGGAAGCAGTTCTTC. V is TRBV25-1 and J is TRBJ2-1, with a possible D match to TRBD1 (6 bases). CDR1 is MGHDK and CDR2 is SYGVNS in the germline V gene. Trimming removed 5 bases from V and 11 bases from J, with 13 bases in between. This CDR3 spans 12 amino acids.

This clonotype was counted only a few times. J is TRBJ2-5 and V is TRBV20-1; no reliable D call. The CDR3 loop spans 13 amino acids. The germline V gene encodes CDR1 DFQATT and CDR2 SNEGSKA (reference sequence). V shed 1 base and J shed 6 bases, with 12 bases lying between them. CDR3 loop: CSARVWGFKTQYF. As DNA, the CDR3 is TGCAGTGCTAGAGTGTGGGGTTTCAAGACCCAGTACTTC.

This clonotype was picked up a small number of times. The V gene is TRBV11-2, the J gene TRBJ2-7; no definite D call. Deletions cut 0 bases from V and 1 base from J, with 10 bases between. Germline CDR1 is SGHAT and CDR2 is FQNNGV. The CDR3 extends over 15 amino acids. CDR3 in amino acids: CASSLDLKGSYEQYF. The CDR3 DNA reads TGTGCCAGCAGCTTAGATTTGAAGGGATCCTACGAGCAGTACTTC.

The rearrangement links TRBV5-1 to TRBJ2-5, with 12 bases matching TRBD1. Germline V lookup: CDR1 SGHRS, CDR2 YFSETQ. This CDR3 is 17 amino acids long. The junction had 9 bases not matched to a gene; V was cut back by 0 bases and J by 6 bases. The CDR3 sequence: CASSLVAGTGGKKTQYF. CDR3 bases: TGCGCCAGCAGCTTGGTCGCCGGGACAGGGGGCAAGAAGACCCAGTACTTC. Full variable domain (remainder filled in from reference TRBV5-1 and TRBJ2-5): KAGVTQTPRYLIKTRGQQVTLSCSPISGHRSVSWYQQTPGQGLQFLFEYFSETQRNKGNFPGRFSGRQFSNSRSEMNVSTLELGDSALYLCASSLVAGTGGKKTQYFGPGTRLLVL.

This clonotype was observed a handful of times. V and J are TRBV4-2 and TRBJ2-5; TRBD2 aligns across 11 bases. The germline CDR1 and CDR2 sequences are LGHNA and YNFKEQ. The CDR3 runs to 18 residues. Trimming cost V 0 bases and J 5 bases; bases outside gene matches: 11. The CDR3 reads CASSQEILAGVVSETQYF. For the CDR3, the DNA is TGTGCCAGCAGCCAAGAAATACTAGCGGGAGTAGTATCTGAGACCCAGTACTTC.

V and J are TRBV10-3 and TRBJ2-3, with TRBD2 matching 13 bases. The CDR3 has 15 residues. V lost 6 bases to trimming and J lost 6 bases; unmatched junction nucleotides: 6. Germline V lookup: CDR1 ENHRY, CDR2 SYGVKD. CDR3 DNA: TGTGCCATCAGGACCCCGGGACTAGCGGGGGATACGCAGTATTTT. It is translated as CAIRTPGLAGDTQYF.

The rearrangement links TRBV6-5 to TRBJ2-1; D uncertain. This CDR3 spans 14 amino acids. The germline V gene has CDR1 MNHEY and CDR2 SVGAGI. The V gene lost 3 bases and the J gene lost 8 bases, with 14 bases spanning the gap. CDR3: CASSYPGVGDEQFF. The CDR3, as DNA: TGTGCCAGCAGTTATCCAGGAGTAGGCGATGAGCAGTTCTTC.

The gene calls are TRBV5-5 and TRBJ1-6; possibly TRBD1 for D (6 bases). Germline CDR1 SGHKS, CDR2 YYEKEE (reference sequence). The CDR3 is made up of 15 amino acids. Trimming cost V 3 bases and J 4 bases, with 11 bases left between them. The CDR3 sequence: CASSSADSYNSPLHF. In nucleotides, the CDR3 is TGTGCCAGCAGCTCCGCGGACAGTTATAATTCACCCCTCCACTTT.

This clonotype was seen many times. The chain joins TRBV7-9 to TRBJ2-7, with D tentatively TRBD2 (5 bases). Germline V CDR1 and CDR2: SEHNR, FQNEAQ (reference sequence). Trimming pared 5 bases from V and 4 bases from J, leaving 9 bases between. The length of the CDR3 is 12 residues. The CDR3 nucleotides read TGTGCCAGCAGCGCTGAGGGATACGAGCAGTACTTC. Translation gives CASSAEGYEQYF.

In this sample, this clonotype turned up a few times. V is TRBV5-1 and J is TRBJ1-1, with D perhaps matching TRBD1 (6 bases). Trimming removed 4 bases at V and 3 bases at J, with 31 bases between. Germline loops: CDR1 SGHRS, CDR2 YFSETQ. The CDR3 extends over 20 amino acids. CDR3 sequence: CASSDTGTRSHRLRDTEAFF. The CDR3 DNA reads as TGCGCCAGCAGCGATACCGGGACAAGATCTCATCGCCTGCGGGACACTGAAGCTTTCTTT.

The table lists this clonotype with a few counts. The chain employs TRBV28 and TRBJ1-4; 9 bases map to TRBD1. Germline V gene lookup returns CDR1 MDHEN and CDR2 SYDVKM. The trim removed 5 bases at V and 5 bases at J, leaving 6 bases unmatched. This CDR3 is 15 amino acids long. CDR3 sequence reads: CASSLSGTGNEKLFF. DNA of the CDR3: TGTGCCAGCAGTCTATCCGGGACAGGGAATGAAAAACTGTTTTTT.

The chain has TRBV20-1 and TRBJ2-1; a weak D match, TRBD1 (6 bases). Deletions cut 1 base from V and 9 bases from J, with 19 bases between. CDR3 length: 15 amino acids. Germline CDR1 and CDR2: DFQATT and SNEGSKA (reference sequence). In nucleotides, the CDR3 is TGCAGTGCTAGAGGGGATTATTCCAGGGGCAGTGAGCAGTTCTTC. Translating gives CSARGDYSRGSEQFF.

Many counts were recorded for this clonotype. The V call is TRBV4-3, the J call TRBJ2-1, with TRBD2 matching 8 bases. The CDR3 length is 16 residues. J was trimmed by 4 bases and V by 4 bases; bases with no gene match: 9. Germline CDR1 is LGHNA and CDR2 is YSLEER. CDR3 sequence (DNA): TGCGCCAGCAGCCGCCGACCGGGACTAGTTTACAATGAGCAGTTCTTC. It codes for CASSRRPGLVYNEQFF.

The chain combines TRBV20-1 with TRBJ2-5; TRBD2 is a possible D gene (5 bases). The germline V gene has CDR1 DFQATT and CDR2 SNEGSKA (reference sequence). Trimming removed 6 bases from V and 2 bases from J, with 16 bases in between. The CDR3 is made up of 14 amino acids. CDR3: CSATDVRGQETQYF. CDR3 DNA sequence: TGCAGTGCCACTGACGTGAGAGGGCAAGAGACCCAGTACTTC.

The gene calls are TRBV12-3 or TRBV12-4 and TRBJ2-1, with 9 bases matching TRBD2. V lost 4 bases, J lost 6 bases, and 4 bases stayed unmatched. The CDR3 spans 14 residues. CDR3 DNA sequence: TGTGCCAGCAGTTCCGGGACTAGCACCAATGAGCAGTTCTTC. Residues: CASSSGTSTNEQFF.

Here the CDR3 reads CASRTGTGYSYEQYF. The CDR3 DNA sequence: TGTGCCAGCAGAACCGGGACAGGGTACTCCTACGAGCAGTACTTC. The chain joins TRBV28 to TRBJ2-7, with 9 bases aligning to TRBD1. This CDR3 spans 15 amino acids. Germline CDR1 is MDHEN and CDR2 is SYDVKM. V lost 6 bases and J lost 0; bases outside the gene matches: 6.

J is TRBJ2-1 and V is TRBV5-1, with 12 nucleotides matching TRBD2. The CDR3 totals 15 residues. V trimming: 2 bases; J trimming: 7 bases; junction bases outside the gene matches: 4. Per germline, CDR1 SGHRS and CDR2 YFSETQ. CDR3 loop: CASSLGLAGWNEQFF. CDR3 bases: TGCGCCAGCAGCTTAGGACTAGCGGGATGGAATGAGCAGTTCTTC.

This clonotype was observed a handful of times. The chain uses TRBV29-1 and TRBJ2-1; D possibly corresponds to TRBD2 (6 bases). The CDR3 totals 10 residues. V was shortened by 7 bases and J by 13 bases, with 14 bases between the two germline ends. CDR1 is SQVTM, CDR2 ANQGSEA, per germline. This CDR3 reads CSASRDSQFF. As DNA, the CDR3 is TGCAGCGCCAGCCGGGACTCCCAGTTCTTC.

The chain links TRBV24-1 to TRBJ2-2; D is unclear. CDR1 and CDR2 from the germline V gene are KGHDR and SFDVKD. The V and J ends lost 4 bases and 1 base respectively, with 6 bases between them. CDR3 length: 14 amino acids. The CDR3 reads CATSERRNTGELFF. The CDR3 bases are TGTGCCACCAGTGAGAGACGGAACACCGGGGAGCTGTTTTTT.

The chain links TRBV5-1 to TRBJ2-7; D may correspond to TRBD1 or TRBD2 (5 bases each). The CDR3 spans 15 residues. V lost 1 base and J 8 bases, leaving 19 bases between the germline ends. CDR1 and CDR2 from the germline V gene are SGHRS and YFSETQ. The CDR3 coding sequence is TGCGCCAGCAGCTTGTGGCCAAAGGGACGGGGACAGCAGTACTTC. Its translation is CASSLWPKGRGQQYF. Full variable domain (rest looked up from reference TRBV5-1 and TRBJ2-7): KAGVTQTPRYLIKTRGQQVTLSCSPISGHRSVSWYQQTPGQGLQFLFEYFSETQRNKGNFPGRFSGRQFSNSRSEMNVSTLELGDSALYLCASSLWPKGRGQQYFGPGTRLTVT.

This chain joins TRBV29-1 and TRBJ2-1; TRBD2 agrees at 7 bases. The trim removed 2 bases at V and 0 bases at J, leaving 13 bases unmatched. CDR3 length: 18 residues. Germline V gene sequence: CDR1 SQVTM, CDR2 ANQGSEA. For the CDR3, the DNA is TGCAGCGTTGAAAGGGGAGGGGTCGCCCTTTTCTCCTACAATGAGCAGTTCTTC. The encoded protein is CSVERGGVALFSYNEQFF.

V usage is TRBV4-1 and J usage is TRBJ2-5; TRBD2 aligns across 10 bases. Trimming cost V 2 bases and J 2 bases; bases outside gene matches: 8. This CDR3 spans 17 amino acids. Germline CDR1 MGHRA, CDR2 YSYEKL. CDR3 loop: CASSQLLQRGGQETQYF. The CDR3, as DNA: TGCGCCAGCAGCCAATTGCTCCAGCGGGGGGGTCAAGAGACCCAGTACTTC.

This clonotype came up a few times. The CDR3 DNA reads as TGTGCCAGCAGGACACTGGGGGAGGGACAGGGCTACGAGCAGTACTTC. Translated, it gives CASRTLGEGQGYEQYF. The chain links TRBV6-1 to TRBJ2-7; TRBD1 agrees at 9 bases. CDR3 size: 16 residues. J was trimmed by 3 bases and V by 6 bases; bases with no gene match: 12. Looked up from germline, CDR1 is MNHNS and CDR2 is SASEGT.

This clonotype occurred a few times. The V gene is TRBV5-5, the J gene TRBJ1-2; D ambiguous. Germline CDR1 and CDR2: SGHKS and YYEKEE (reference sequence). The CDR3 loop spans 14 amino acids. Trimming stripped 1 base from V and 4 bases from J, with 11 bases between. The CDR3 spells CASSLRLDLYGYTF. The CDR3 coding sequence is TGTGCCAGCAGCTTGAGGCTGGACCTCTATGGCTACACCTTC. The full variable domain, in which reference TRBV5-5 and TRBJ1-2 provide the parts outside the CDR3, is DAGVTQSPTHLIKTRGQQVTLRCSPISGHKSVSWYQQVLGQGPQFIFQYYEKEERGRGNFPDRFSARQFPNYSSELNVNALLLGDSALYLCASSLRLDLYGYTFGSGTRLTVV.